The next 18 T cell receptor beta chains were all read from a single sample in a study of T cell responses to AZD1222 COVID-19 vaccine. Profiling relied on immunoSEQ multiplex PCR, and the TCRdb table lists in-frame clones only, not all of them. The sample holds 95,000 to 110,000 clones, over 80% seen once. This sample comprised peripheral blood, obtained 28 days after the second AZD1222 dose. The receptors shown here come from an adult who received the AZD1222 COVID-19 vaccine.

The chain couples TRBV5-8 to TRBJ1-2, with a tentative D call TRBD1 (5 bases). Germline-derived CDR1 and CDR2 are SGHTS and YDEGEE. This CDR3 region has 15 residues. Deletions cut 3 bases from V and 8 bases from J, with 20 bases between. The CDR3, as DNA: TGTGCCAGCAGCTCTTTACAGCCGTTCTGGGACGGCTACACCTTC. This sequence encodes CASSSLQPFWDGYTF.

This clone was observed a handful of times. This chain joins TRBV29-1 and TRBJ2-3; TRBD2 might be the D (6 bases). This CDR3 region has 15 residues. V was trimmed by 4 bases and J by 4 bases, leaving 18 bases between them. Germline-derived CDR1 and CDR2 are SQVTM and ANQGSEA. The CDR3: CSVGRRELGADTQYF. CDR3 sequence (DNA): TGCAGCGTTGGAAGACGGGAGTTAGGAGCAGATACGCAGTATTTT.

This clone was found a few times. The J gene is TRBJ1-2, the V gene TRBV14; 7 bases agree with TRBD1. Losses at the gene ends were 2 bases for V and 5 bases for J; bases not matched to a gene: 8. This CDR3 is 15 amino acids long. Germline CDR1 is SGHDN and CDR2 is FVKESK. Written as DNA, the CDR3 is TGTGCCAGCAGCCAATACAGGGGAACTTCTTATGGCTACACCTTC. It codes for CASSQYRGTSYGYTF.

This chain links TRBV21-1 with TRBJ2-3; the table assigns TRBD2, which was not confirmed against the DNA. TRBV21-1 constitutes a pseudogene. The CDR3 extends over 16 amino acids. CDR3 sequence (DNA): TGTGCCAGCAGCGGGAGCGGGAGGGCCAGCACAGATACGCAGTATTTT. Translated: CASSGSGRASTDTQYF.

The chain employs TRBV4-1 and TRBJ2-7; the match to TRBD1 covers 8 bases. The CDR3 length is 15 residues. J lost 2 bases, V lost 3 bases, and 6 bases had no gene match. Germline V gene data show CDR1 as MGHRA and CDR2 as YSYEKL. CDR3 region: CASSHRDRGAYEQYF. The DNA of the CDR3 is TGCGCCAGCAGCCACCGCGACAGGGGCGCCTACGAGCAGTACTTC.

V usage is TRBV28 and J usage is TRBJ1-2; the match to TRBD1 covers 7 bases. The J segment lost 8 bases and the V segment lost 3 bases, leaving 3 bases of the junction unmatched. The germline V gene has CDR1 MDHEN and CDR2 SYDVKM. This CDR3 has 12 residues. The CDR3 DNA sequence: TGTGCCAGCAGTTTGACAGGGTCAGGCTACACCTTC. Amino acids: CASSLTGSGYTF.

CDR3 in amino acids: CASSYSPSEKLFF. The CDR3 region has the DNA TGTGCCAGCAGTTACTCTCCCTCTGAAAAACTGTTTTTT. V gene TRBV6-5 combines with J gene TRBJ1-4; D gene uncertain. The CDR3 contains 13 residues. The V and J ends lost 0 bases and 7 bases respectively, with 6 bases between them. Per germline, CDR1 MNHEY and CDR2 SVGAGI.

As regards this clone: Other nucleotide sequences in the sample specify the same CDR3. The V call is TRBV11-2, the J call TRBJ1-6; 8 nucleotides align to TRBD1. The CDR3 consists of 13 residues. The ends lost 5 bases at V and 6 bases at J; junction bases unmatched: 0. Germline CDR1 is SGHAT and CDR2 is FQNNGV. This chain's CDR3 is CASSDRGNSPLHF. CDR3 DNA: TGTGCCAGCAGCGACAGGGGTAATTCACCCCTCCACTTT.

The chain links TRBV12-3 or TRBV12-4 to TRBJ1-1; perhaps TRBD1 as D (5 bases). Trimming shortened V by 5 bases and J by 0 bases, and 7 bases separated the two germline ends. The CDR3 sequence is 13 residues long. CDR3 sequence (DNA): TGTGCCAGCAGTCGGGGGGTGAACACTGAAGCTTTCTTT. Its translation is CASSRGVNTEAFF.

The V and J genes are TRBV15 and TRBJ2-3, with 15 bases that match TRBD2. The length of the CDR3 is 16 residues. The junction had 0 bases not matched to a gene; V was cut back by 1 base and J by 4 bases. Germline values: CDR1 LNHNV, CDR2 YYDKDF (reference sequence). The CDR3 loop reads CATSRGTSGGADTQYF. The CDR3 DNA follows: TGTGCCACCAGCAGAGGGACTAGCGGGGGGGCAGATACGCAGTATTTT.

This clone was recorded only once. This chain uses TRBV21-1 with TRBJ2-1; TRBD2, the D gene given by the table, was not confirmed from the DNA. TRBV21-1 is noted as a pseudogene. This CDR3 has 16 residues. The CDR3 protein is CASSKLRGSIKNEQFF. CDR3 sequence (DNA): TGTGCCAGCAGCAAATTACGCGGGAGCATAAAGAATGAGCAGTTCTTC.

This chain uses TRBV4-1 with TRBJ2-7, with 7 positions matching TRBD2. The CDR3 length is 17 residues. After removal of 0 bases from V and 8 bases from J, the junction contained 16 bases not matched to a gene. Germline loops: CDR1 MGHRA, CDR2 YSYEKL. The CDR3 bases are TGCGCCAGCAGCCAAGATTCTCCGGGCGGGAGCGTCCTACAGCAGTACTTC. Protein sequence: CASSQDSPGGSVLQQYF.

As concerns this clone: The junction shows a germline mismatch at one end, possibly a read error. The chain is built from TRBV7-7 and TRBJ2-1, with 14 bases lining up with TRBD2. The CDR3 covers 16 residues. Germline V gene sequence: CDR1 SSHAT, CDR2 FNYEAQ (reference sequence). CDR3 nucleotide sequence: TGTGCTAGCAGCTTAGGGACTAGCGGGAGTTCCAATGAGCAGTTCTTC. Encoded protein: CASSLGTSGSSNEQFF.

J is TRBJ1-1 and V is TRBV30; D is perhaps TRBD1 (5 bases). The germline V and J ends were trimmed by 5 bases and 1 base, with 11 bases remaining between them. The CDR3 has 13 amino acids. Germline values: CDR1 GTSNPN, CDR2 SVGIG (reference sequence). The CDR3 nucleotides read TGTGCCTGGGGGGCAAACTCGAACACTGAAGCTTTCTTT. Amino acids: CAWGANSNTEAFF.

The chain recombines TRBV7-9 with TRBJ2-5, with D possibly TRBD1 on 5 matching bases. V was shortened by 1 base and J by 1 base, with 13 bases between the two germline ends. This CDR3 is built from 16 residues. Germline loops: CDR1 SEHNR, CDR2 FQNEAQ (reference sequence). The CDR3 nucleotides are TGTGCCAGCAGCTTAGGCCCCCGGACACCCCAAGAGACCCAGTACTTC. As protein: CASSLGPRTPQETQYF.

The genes are TRBV3-1 (or the pseudogene TRBV3-2) and TRBJ2-3, with D possibly matching TRBD1 (6 bases). CDR1 is LGHDT and CDR2 is YNNKEL in the germline V gene (reference sequence). The V end was cut by 1 base, the J end by 0 bases, with 11 bases between. This CDR3 region has 16 residues. The CDR3 nucleotides are TGTGCCAGCAGCCAAGTCAGGGGCCCTAGCACAGATACGCAGTATTTT. Its translation: CASSQVRGPSTDTQYF.

The chain uses TRBV5-4 and TRBJ1-1; D not certain. The CDR3 spans 13 residues. V dropped 4 bases and J dropped 5 bases, with 12 bases sitting between them. The V gene's germline CDR1 is SGHNT and CDR2 YYREEE (reference sequence). This chain's CDR3 is CASSGLVGTEAFF. The CDR3 bases are TGTGCCAGCAGCGGCCTCGTTGGGACTGAAGCTTTCTTT. The full variable domain, completed using reference TRBV5-4 and TRBJ1-1, is ETGVTQSPTHLIKTRGQQVTLRCSSQSGHNTVSWYQQALGQGPQFIFQYYREEENGRGNFPPRFSGLQFPNYSSELNVNALELDDSALYLCASSGLVGTEAFFGQGTRLTVV.

This clone came up once. The V and J genes are TRBV6-2 or TRBV6-3 and TRBJ2-3, with TRBD2 matching 8 bases. Germline CDR1 reads MNHEY; CDR2 reads SVGEGT. V gave up 6 bases and J gave up 2 bases; unmatched junction bases: 4. The CDR3 covers 14 residues. CDR3 protein: CASSPTSVTDTQYF. CDR3 coding DNA: TGTGCCAGCAGCCCGACTAGCGTCACAGATACGCAGTATTTT.